The rows below give T cell receptor beta chains drawn from one sample of a study of technical replicates of blood from four donors. Here immunoSEQ multiplex PCR was the method, and the copy in TCRdb shows in-frame clones only, minus some. The table lists tens of thousands of clones, 93% of them singletons. The sequencing input was T cells isolated from PBMCs. The receptors originated from a human donor in good health. CDR3s include the opening cysteine and the closing phenylalanine or tryptophan. A D gene is named only where the DNA matches it firmly. Size is omitted from some rows. Given values are once, few, many or a class for expanded clones.

TRBV5-1	-	TRBJ2-5	-	TGCGCCAGCAGCTTGGCCGCGGGAGAGACCCAGTACTTC	CASSLAAGETQYF
TRBV5-8	-	TRBJ1-1	TRBD1	TGTGCCAGCAGCTTGACAGGGGGCGGCGCTGAAGCTTTCTTT	CASSLTGGGAEAFF
TRBV2	-	TRBJ2-7	TRBD2	TGTGCCACCCGCGGGACTAGCGGGGGTGAGCAGTACTTC	CATRGTSGGEQYF
TRBV5-1	-	TRBJ1-2	TRBD1	TGCGCCAGCAGCTTGGGCCCAGGGGGAAGGACTAACTATGGCTACACCTTC	CASSLGPGGRTNYGYTF
TRBV7-9	-	TRBJ2-7	TRBD1	TGTGCCAGCAGCCGAAACCGGGACAGGGGGGCCTACGAGCAGTACTTC	CASSRNRDRGAYEQYF
TRBV6-1	once	TRBJ2-2	-	TGTGCCAGCACTTTGAGCGGGGAGCTGTTTTTT	CASTLSGELFF
TRBV28	-	TRBJ2-7	TRBD1	TGTGCCAGCAGTCGACAGGGCCCCACCGGGGAGCAGTACTTC	CASSRQGPTGEQYF
TRBV19	-	TRBJ1-5	-	TGTGCCAGTAGTATAGGCCGACAGCTGGCTAATCAGCCCCAGCATTTT	CASSIGRQLANQPQHF
TRBV27	once	TRBJ1-5	-	TGTGCCAGCACCACCACAAAGGGGAATCAGCCCCAGCATTTT	CASTTTKGNQPQHF
TRBV6-5	-	TRBJ2-5	TRBD1	TGTGCCAGCAGATTAACAGGGGTCGTGGAGACCCAGTACTTC	CASRLTGVVETQYF
TRBV7-9	-	TRBJ2-1	-	TGTGCCAGCAGCCCGACCGCGAAGGCGTCTAGGAACGCCTACAATGAGCAGTTCTTC	CASSPTAKASRNAYNEQFF
TRBV6-6	-	TRBJ2-1	-	TGTGCCAGCAGTTACTCATCCAGGGGAGATCGTAATGAGCAGTTCTTC	CASSYSSRGDRNEQFF
TRBV6-5	-	TRBJ1-5	-	TGTGCCAGCAGTTACCAGGGTGGAAGGCCCCAGCATTTT	CASSYQGGRPQHF
TRBV6-1	-	TRBJ2-5	-	TGTGCCAGCAGTGAGAGCAGGGTGATTCAAGAGACCCAGTACTTC	CASSESRVIQETQYF
TRBV9	-	TRBJ2-3	TRBD2	TGTGCCAGCAGCGTAGGGACTAGCGGGAGTGTGGCAGATACGCAGTATTTT	CASSVGTSGSVADTQYF
TRBV5-4	-	TRBJ2-7	TRBD1	TGTGCCAGCAGCTTGGATATTAGTTGGGGACAGGTCTCCTACGAGCAGTACTTC	CASSLDISWGQVSYEQYF
TRBV6-1	-	TRBJ1-5	-	TGTGCCAGCAGTGAAGCTAGGACAGAGTATAGCAATCAGCCCCAGCATTTT	CASSEARTEYSNQPQHF
TRBV4-1	-	TRBJ1-1	-	TGCGCCAGCAGCGGACACAGGGAGGGTTGGACTGAAGCTTTCTTT	CASSGHREGWTEAFF
TRBV6-5	-	TRBJ1-1	TRBD1	TGTGCCAGCAGTACAGGGGGCTGGGACACTGAAGCTTTCTTT	CASSTGGWDTEAFF
TRBV18	once	TRBJ2-7	TRBD1	TGTGCCAGCTCACCGACAGGGGGCGACTACGAGCAGTACTTC	CASSPTGGDYEQYF
TRBV6-5	-	TRBJ1-3	TRBD1	TGTGCCAGCAGTTACAACAGGGGTGACACCATATATTTT	CASSYNRGDTIYF
TRBV4-2	-	TRBJ1-5	TRBD1	TGTGCCAGCAGCCCGGGACAGGGGGTTCAGCCCCAGCATTTT	CASSPGQGVQPQHF
TRBV5-4	-	TRBJ2-7	TRBD1	TGTGCCAGCACCCCGGATGGGACAGGGATGTACGAGCAGTACTTC	CASTPDGTGMYEQYF
TRBV18	-	TRBJ2-7	-	TGTGCCAGCTCACCCGTCACGGGTACCTCCGAGCAGTACTTC	CASSPVTGTSEQYF
TRBV11-2	-	TRBJ2-3	-	TGTGCCAGCAGCTGGTGGTCGGGCGGGGATACGCAGTATTTT	CASSWWSGGDTQYF
TRBV5-1	-	TRBJ2-7	-	TGCGCCAGCAGCTTCCGGGATAACTACGAGCAGTACTTC	CASSFRDNYEQYF
TRBV19	-	TRBJ2-7	-	TGTGCCAGTAGTACCGCCAGCGGTCCATACGAGCAGTACTTC	CASSTASGPYEQYF